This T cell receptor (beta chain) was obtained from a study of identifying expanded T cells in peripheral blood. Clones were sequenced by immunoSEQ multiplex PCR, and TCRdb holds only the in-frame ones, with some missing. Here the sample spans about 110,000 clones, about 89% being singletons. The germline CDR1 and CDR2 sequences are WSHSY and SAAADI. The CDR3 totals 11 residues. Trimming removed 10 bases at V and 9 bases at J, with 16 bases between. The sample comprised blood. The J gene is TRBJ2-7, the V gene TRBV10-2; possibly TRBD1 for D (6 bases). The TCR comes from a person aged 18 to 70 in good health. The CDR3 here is CATSQGIGQYF. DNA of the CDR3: TGCGCCACCAGCCAGGGGATCGGGCAGTACTTC.